Below are 18 T cell receptor beta chains sequenced from a single sample in a study of chemoradiotherapy in HPV16-positive cancers. The method was immunoSEQ multiplex PCR; TCRdb's version includes in-frame clones alone and lacks a portion of them. The sample consists of approximately 17,000 clones, roughly 91% of them appearing once. The sample consisted of blood, taken from a patient who underwent chemoradiotherapy. The receptor source for this set is a human donor with HPV-associated anogenital cancer.

Remarks on this clone: The junction departs from the called germline gene at one end, perhaps through a read error. Here the CDR3 reads CASSPDSSYNSPLHF. The CDR3 bases are TGTGCTAGCAGCCCCGACAGTAGTTATAATTCACCCCTCCACTTT. The genes are TRBV7-7 and TRBJ1-6; D possibly corresponds to TRBD1 (5 bases). CDR1 and CDR2 from the germline V gene are SSHAT and FNYEAQ (reference sequence). The CDR3 spans 15 residues.

CDR3 region: CASSPWRDNTEAFF. CDR3 sequence (DNA): TGTGCCAGCAGCCCTTGGAGGGATAACACTGAAGCTTTCTTT. The rearrangement uses TRBV7-9 and TRBJ1-1; D remains unclear. V was cut by 5 bases and J by 2 bases, with 12 bases left in between. This CDR3 is 14 amino acids long. From germline, CDR1 is SEHNR and CDR2 FQNEAQ (reference sequence).

The gene calls are TRBV15 and TRBJ1-1; the D gene is possibly TRBD1 (6 bases). The CDR3 contains 14 residues. Trimming removed 3 bases from V and 4 bases from J, with 12 bases in between. CDR1 is LNHNV and CDR2 is YYDKDF in the germline V gene (reference sequence). The CDR3 protein is CATSSLQGLTEAFF. The CDR3 DNA is TGTGCCACCAGCAGCTTGCAGGGGCTCACTGAAGCTTTCTTT.

The chain combines TRBV27 with TRBJ2-3; no clear D gene. Germline V gene sequence: CDR1 MNHEY, CDR2 SMNVEV (reference sequence). The CDR3 length is 13 residues. V lost 3 bases and J 5 bases, leaving 9 bases between the germline ends. The CDR3 bases are TGTGCCAGCAGTTTCATCTACGGAGATACGCAGTATTTT. It specifies CASSFIYGDTQYF.

V is TRBV15 and J is TRBJ2-5, with 8 bases identical to TRBD1. V lost 0 bases to trimming and J lost 5 bases; unmatched junction nucleotides: 8. Germline CDR1 LNHNV, CDR2 YYDKDF (reference sequence). The CDR3 runs to 16 residues. CDR3 nucleotides: TGTGCCACCAGCAGAGATACCCAGGGGGCATTGGAGACCCAGTACTTC. This translates into CATSRDTQGALETQYF. The full variable domain, with the rest looked up from reference TRBV15 and TRBJ2-5, is DAMVIQNPRYQVTQFGKPVTLSCSQTLNHNVMYWYQQKSSQAPKLLFHYYDKDFNNEADTPDNFQSRRPNTSFCFLDIRSPGLGDTAMYLCATSRDTQGALETQYFGPGTRLLVL.

The chain uses TRBV21-1 and TRBJ2-5; TRBD1 is taken as the D call from the table, unchecked against the DNA. TRBV21-1 is a pseudogene locus. The CDR3 is 14 amino acids. In DNA, the CDR3 is TGTGCCAGCAGCAGCCGGGACAGACAAGAGACCCAGTACTTC. Residues: CASSSRDRQETQYF.

This CDR3 is CASSPRLAGRLDNEQFF. The CDR3 DNA follows: TGTGCCAGCAGCCCTAGACTAGCGGGGAGGTTGGACAATGAGCAGTTCTTC. V usage is TRBV9 and J usage is TRBJ2-1; 11 nucleotides align to TRBD2. J lost 5 bases, V lost 4 bases, and 11 bases had no gene match. The CDR3 length is 17 residues. CDR1 and CDR2 (germline): SGDLS, YYNGEE.

This chain uses TRBV11-2 with TRBJ2-5, with D perhaps matching TRBD1 or TRBD2 (5 bases each). This CDR3 is built from 17 residues. V was clipped by 0 bases and J by 1 base, with 15 bases between them. Germline V gene lookup returns CDR1 SGHAT and CDR2 FQNNGV. CDR3 sequence (DNA): TGTGCCAGCAGCTTAGATTGGGCAGGGAGCACCCAAGAGACCCAGTACTTC. It specifies CASSLDWAGSTQETQYF.

V usage is TRBV4-2 and J usage is TRBJ1-6, with D unresolved. The CDR3 sequence is 15 residues long. Germline assignment: CDR1 LGHNA and CDR2 YNFKEQ. Trimming cost V 0 bases and J 5 bases, with 8 bases left between them. CDR3 loop: CASSQDTVNNSPLHF. The CDR3 bases are TGTGCCAGCAGCCAAGATACGGTCAATAATTCACCCCTCCACTTT.

This chain uses TRBV19 with TRBJ1-5; D gene ambiguous. Germline CDR1 LNHDA, CDR2 SQIVND (reference sequence). This CDR3 is 15 amino acids long. Trimming left V 2 bases short and J 0 bases short, with 8 bases between. The CDR3 protein is CASSISTVSNQPQHF. The CDR3 region has the DNA TGTGCCAGTAGTATATCGACGGTTAGCAATCAGCCCCAGCATTTT.

The V and J genes are TRBV19 and TRBJ2-5; 8 nucleotides agree with TRBD1. The end of the DNA aligns better with TRBJ2-7, so the J call may be wrong. Germline loops: CDR1 LNHDA, CDR2 SQIVND (reference sequence). The CDR3 sequence is 15 residues long. The CDR3 DNA follows: TGTGCCAGTAGTATGTCGACAGGGGTTTCCTACGAGCAGTACTTC. Translated, it gives CASSMSTGVSYEQYF.

The J gene is TRBJ2-6, the V gene TRBV19, with D hard to call. CDR1 is LNHDA and CDR2 is SQIVND in the germline V gene (reference sequence). The length of the CDR3 is 15 residues. Trimming removed 1 base from V and 0 bases from J, with 4 bases in between. The CDR3 sequence is CASSIGLSGANVLTF. CDR3 sequence (DNA): TGTGCCAGTAGTATAGGCCTCTCTGGGGCCAACGTCCTGACTTTC.

J is TRBJ2-1 and V is TRBV6-6; possibly TRBD2 for D (5 bases). The CDR3 contains 13 residues. V lost 8 bases and J lost 4, with 12 bases in between. The germline V gene encodes CDR1 MNHNY and CDR2 SVGAGI (reference sequence). The CDR3 is CASRPGLYNEQFF. The CDR3 nucleotides are TGTGCCAGCCGACCGGGATTATACAATGAGCAGTTCTTC.

This chain joins TRBV18 and TRBJ1-2; 7 nucleotides align to TRBD1. J lost 1 base, V lost 3 bases, and 5 bases had no gene match. The CDR3 sequence is 15 residues long. Germline CDR1 is KGHSH and CDR2 is LQKENI. CDR3 sequence (DNA): TGTGCCAGCTCACCGACAGGGTCCGATAACTATGGCTACACCTTC. It encodes CASSPTGSDNYGYTF. Drawing the rest from reference TRBV18 and TRBJ1-2, the complete variable domain is NAGVMQNPRHLVRRRGQEARLRCSPMKGHSHVYWYRQLPEEGLKFMVYLQKENIIDESGMPKERFSAEFPKEGPSILRIQQVVRGDSAAYFCASSPTGSDNYGYTFGSGTRLTVV.

In this sample, this clone turned up a few times. The chain links TRBV5-1 to TRBJ1-3; D gene uncertain. CDR3 length: 14 residues. CDR1 and CDR2 (germline): SGHRS, YFSETQ. The V end was cut by 0 bases, the J end by 4 bases, with 8 bases between. This chain's CDR3 is CASSLATGGNTIYF. In DNA, the CDR3 is TGCGCCAGCAGCTTGGCCACTGGGGGAAACACCATATATTTT.

This clone occurred once. The genes are TRBV5-1 and TRBJ1-4, with TRBD1 matching 10 bases. This CDR3 is built from 16 residues. The germline CDR1 and CDR2 sequences are SGHRS and YFSETQ. V gave up 4 bases and J gave up 0 bases; unmatched junction bases: 3. The CDR3 sequence is CASSAGQGATNEKLFF. In DNA form, the CDR3 reads TGCGCCAGCAGCGCCGGACAGGGGGCAACTAATGAAAAACTGTTTTTT.

This chain uses TRBV10-2 with TRBJ2-3; 12 bases are shared with TRBD2. This CDR3 is 16 amino acids long. CDR1 is WSHSY, CDR2 SAAADI, per germline. V was clipped by 10 bases and J by 5 bases; unmatched bases: 13. The chain's CDR3 is CATLETSGSFIDTQYF. As DNA, the CDR3 is TGCGCCACCCTCGAGACTAGCGGGAGTTTTATAGATACGCAGTATTTT.

This sequence joins TRBV18 and TRBJ2-7, with D uncertain. The CDR3 has 15 residues. The germline gives CDR1 KGHSH, CDR2 LQKENI. Trimming pared 0 bases from V and 7 bases from J, leaving 16 bases between. CDR3 protein: CASSPPGSRTWEQYF. DNA for the CDR3: TGTGCCAGCTCACCACCGGGCAGCCGGACGTGGGAGCAGTACTTC. Together with reference TRBV18 and TRBJ2-7, the CDR3 gives the full variable domain: NAGVMQNPRHLVRRRGQEARLRCSPMKGHSHVYWYRQLPEEGLKFMVYLQKENIIDESGMPKERFSAEFPKEGPSILRIQQVVRGDSAAYFCASSPPGSRTWEQYFGPGTRLTVT.